The source of this T cell receptor beta chain is a study of cytomegalovirus exposure and HLA in healthy donors. Study details: Per a later analysis, the 550 to 850 first-cohort and some 130 validation repertoires shared one platform. Findings and limits, study-wide: There were about 160 TCR beta chains listed as cytomegalovirus-associated. Within the 120 or so validation repertoires, first-cohort TCR clusters tended to co-occur, according to a later analysis.

This clone was observed once. Its target is unknown. Profiled with immunoSEQ multiplex PCR; TCRdb holds only in-frame clones, not every one. Here the sample spans around 98,000 clones, more than 75% being singletons. The germline CDR1 and CDR2 sequences are SNHLY and FYNNEI. V lost 7 bases, J lost 0 bases, and 6 bases stayed unmatched. The CDR3 contains 16 residues. The sequence derives from a man aged 18 to 29 in good health and CMV-seropositive. V and J are TRBV2 and TRBJ1-4; 9 bases map to TRBD1. Sequenced input: PBMCs. The CDR3 DNA sequence: TGTGCCAGCAAACAGGGGGCAAGGGCAACTAATGAAAAACTGTTTTTT. Protein: CASKQGARATNEKLFF. Supplemented by reference TRBV2 and TRBJ1-4, the full variable domain reads EPEVTQTPSHQVTQMGQEVILRCVPISNHLYFYWYRQILGQKVEFLVSFYNNEISEKSEIFDDQFSVERPDGSNFTLKIRSTKLEDSAMYFCASKQGARATNEKLFFGSGTQLSVL.